A selection of T cell receptor beta chains follows, all from one sample in a study of shared clonotypes between healthy human individuals. TCRdb's copy holds only in-frame clones and misses some; the assay was immunoSEQ multiplex PCR. The table lists hundreds of thousands of clones, 97% of them singletons. The specimen sequenced was naive CD4+ T cells sorted from blood. These receptors were taken from a woman in her 30s in good health. The CDR3 runs from the conserved cysteine through the conserved F or W. Fields, in order: J gene, V gene, D gene, clone size, CDR3 protein, CDR3 DNA. A D gene is named only where the DNA matches it firmly. The size field is filled for only some rows; it gives once, few, many or a size class.

TRBJ1-5,TRBV5-1,-,-,CASSADWGGPQHF,TGCGCCAGCAGCGCGGACTGGGGCGGGCCCCAGCATTTT
TRBJ1-1,TRBV28,TRBD1,-,CASSLPQGWTEAFF,TGTGCCAGCAGTTTGCCACAGGGGTGGACTGAAGCTTTCTTT
TRBJ1-1,TRBV28,-,-,CASTHQRATEAFF,TGTGCCAGCACCCACCAACGGGCCACTGAAGCTTTCTTT
TRBJ1-3,TRBV30,-,-,CAWSVGVSGNTIYF,TGTGCCTGGAGTGTTGGGGTCTCTGGAAACACCATATATTTT
TRBJ2-5,TRBV5-1,TRBD2,-,CASSYGTITQETQYF,TGCGCCAGCAGCTATGGGACTATAACGCAAGAGACCCAGTACTTC
TRBJ1-1,TRBV6-5,-,-,CASSYLGRPEAFF,TGTGCCAGCAGTTACTTAGGACGGCCTGAAGCTTTCTTT
TRBJ1-1,TRBV6-5,-,once,CASRKSTTEAFF,TGTGCCAGCAGAAAGAGTACGACTGAAGCTTTCTTT
TRBJ1-1,TRBV20-1,-,once,CSARNMQKAFF,TGCAGTGCTAGAAACATGCAAAAAGCTTTCTTT
TRBJ2-5,TRBV11-2,TRBD2,-,CASSNPGLAGVGWETQYF,TGTGCCAGCAGCAATCCGGGACTAGCGGGAGTAGGGTGGGAGACCCAGTACTTC
TRBJ2-7,TRBV7-7,-,once,CASSQVGAREQYF,TGTGCCAGCAGCCAAGTTGGGGCCCGCGAGCAGTACTTC
TRBJ2-3,TRBV6-4,-,-,CASSDGGTDTQYF,TGTGCCAGCAGTGACGGGGGCACAGATACGCAGTATTTT
TRBJ2-7,TRBV6-1,-,-,CASSEDHRVHEQYF,TGTGCCAGCAGTGAAGATCACAGGGTCCACGAGCAGTACTTC
TRBJ1-1,TRBV5-4,-,-,CASSWAGVSNTEAFF,TGTGCCAGCAGCTGGGCAGGGGTGTCGAACACTGAAGCTTTCTTT
TRBJ2-7,TRBV10-3,-,-,CAISPRGFYEQYF,TGTGCCATCAGTCCTCGAGGGTTCTACGAGCAGTACTTC
TRBJ2-1,TRBV7-9,TRBD2,-,CASSSTSGSNEQFF,TGTGCCAGCAGCTCGACTAGCGGGAGTAATGAGCAGTTCTTC
TRBJ2-7,TRBV28,-,-,CASRQSRREQYF,TGTGCCAGCAGACAATCCCGTAGGGAGCAGTACTTC
TRBJ2-1,TRBV27,-,-,CASSSGGLGNNEQFF,TGTGCCAGCAGTTCTGGGGGACTGGGGAACAATGAGCAGTTCTTC
TRBJ1-5,TRBV7-2,TRBD1,-,CASSPIRGGGQPQHF,TGTGCCAGCAGCCCCATAAGAGGGGGCGGACAGCCCCAGCATTTT
TRBJ2-1,TRBV5-1,-,-,CASSLPGLYNEQFF,TGCGCCAGCAGCTTGCCGGGACTGTACAATGAGCAGTTCTTC
TRBJ1-5,TRBV5-8,-,-,CASSSGRGLSNQPQHF,TGTGCCAGCAGCTCGGGAAGGGGTTTGAGCAATCAGCCCCAGCATTTT
TRBJ1-1,TRBV30,-,-,CAINRQPGTEAFF,TGTGCTATAAACCGCCAGCCAGGCACTGAAGCTTTCTTT
TRBJ2-7,TRBV2,TRBD1,-,CASRLTGGAYEQYF,TGTGCCAGCAGATTGACAGGGGGAGCCTACGAGCAGTACTTC
TRBJ1-4,TRBV28,-,-,CASSLLATNEKLFF,TGTGCCAGCAGTTTACTTGCAACTAATGAAAAACTGTTTTTT
TRBJ2-7,TRBV10-3,TRBD2,-,CAISESQFRGELYEQYF,TGTGCCATCAGTGAGTCGCAATTTCGGGGGGAGCTCTACGAGCAGTACTTC
TRBJ2-7,TRBV27,-,-,CASSRQETYEQYF,TGTGCCAGCAGTCGACAGGAAACCTACGAGCAGTACTTC
TRBJ2-7,TRBV18,TRBD2,-,CASSQGLAGPSYEQYF,TGTGCCAGCTCCCAGGGACTAGCGGGTCCCTCCTACGAGCAGTACTTC
TRBJ2-3,TRBV7-2,-,-,CASSFLSTDTQYF,TGTGCCAGCAGCTTTCTCAGCACAGATACGCAGTATTTT
TRBJ2-1,TRBV7-8,TRBD2,once,CASTYRGRIGEQFF,TGTGCCAGCACCTACCGCGGGAGAATCGGTGAGCAGTTCTTC
TRBJ1-6,TRBV27,-,-,CATAPLTGANSPLHF,TGTGCCACGGCACCTTTGACAGGAGCTAATTCACCCCTCCACTTT
TRBJ2-4,TRBV5-1,TRBD2,-,CASSLTSGSSKNIQYF,TGCGCCAGCAGCCTGACTAGCGGGAGTTCCAAAAACATTCAGTACTTC
TRBJ1-1,TRBV7-9,-,-,CASSLARQGEAFF,TGTGCCAGCAGCTTAGCGCGGCAGGGTGAAGCTTTCTTT
TRBJ2-5,TRBV5-1,TRBD1,-,CASSFQGDQETQYF,TGCGCCAGCAGCTTTCAGGGGGACCAAGAGACCCAGTACTTC
TRBJ2-7,TRBV5-1,TRBD2,-,CASSLTSGAPYEQYF,TGCGCCAGCAGCTTGACTAGCGGGGCTCCCTACGAGCAGTACTTC
TRBJ2-5,TRBV19,TRBD1,-,CASLDRGKETQYF,TGTGCCAGTTTGGACAGGGGTAAAGAGACCCAGTACTTC
TRBJ2-2,TRBV13,-,-,CASRRALNTGELFF,TGTGCCAGCAGGAGGGCTCTGAACACCGGGGAGCTGTTTTTT
TRBJ2-4,TRBV2,-,-,CASRRPAKNIQYF,TGTGCCAGCAGACGTCCCGCCAAAAACATTCAGTACTTC
TRBJ2-7,TRBV5-8,-,-,CASSRGYSYEQYF,TGTGCCAGCAGCCGGGGGTACTCCTACGAGCAGTACTTC
TRBJ2-1,TRBV11-2,TRBD2,-,CASGAGGRNNEQFF,TGTGCCAGCGGCGCGGGAGGGCGAAACAATGAGCAGTTCTTC
TRBJ2-1,TRBV19,TRBD1,-,CASSMHPGGGQGSYEQFF,TGTGCCAGTAGTATGCACCCCGGAGGAGGACAGGGGTCGTATGAGCAGTTCTTC
TRBJ2-2,TRBV5-1,-,-,CASSLDLGGSGELFF,TGCGCCAGCAGCTTGGATTTGGGAGGTTCCGGGGAGCTGTTTTTT
TRBJ2-7,TRBV28,-,-,CASSLTSGTPYEQYF,TGTGCCAGCAGTTTGACGAGCGGCACCCCCTACGAGCAGTACTTC
TRBJ1-1,TRBV6-5,-,once,CASSQYRTGRTEAFF,TGTGCCAGCAGTCAATACCGAACAGGGCGCACTGAAGCTTTCTTT
TRBJ2-7,TRBV28,-,once,CASTPGSPLDRKGDEQYF,TGTGCCAGCACCCCCGGTTCCCCCCTGGACAGAAAGGGGGACGAGCAGTACTTC
TRBJ2-7,TRBV5-6,TRBD1,-,CASSLYTGTESYEQYF,TGTGCCAGCAGCTTGTATACCGGGACAGAGTCCTACGAGCAGTACTTC
TRBJ2-7,TRBV11-2,TRBD2,-,CASSDERGLAGSEQYF,TGTGCCAGCAGCGACGAGAGGGGACTAGCGGGCAGCGAGCAGTACTTC
TRBJ2-3,TRBV28,TRBD2,-,CASTSSGSTDTQYF,TGTGCCAGCACCTCTAGCGGGAGCACAGATACGCAGTATTTT
TRBJ1-4,TRBV7-8,TRBD1,once,CASSVPGGTGGLATNEKLFF,TGTGCCAGCAGCGTGCCCGGGGGGACAGGGGGTCTTGCAACTAATGAAAAACTGTTTTTT